These 5 T cell receptor beta chains were sequenced from one sample in a study of monozygotic twins with cystic fibrosis. Using immunoSEQ multiplex PCR, the repertoire was profiled, and TCRdb retains in-frame clones only, with some absent. The sample records some 22,000 clones, 97% being singletons. Sequenced sample: blood. These TCRs come from a girl between 10 and 17 years old with cystic fibrosis.

The gene calls are TRBV7-2 and TRBJ1-2; unclear D gene. The CDR3 has 12 residues. CDR1 and CDR2 (germline): SGHTA, FQGNSA. V lost 1 base to trimming and J lost 5 bases, with 5 bases between them. The CDR3, as DNA: TGTGCCAGCAGCTTAGGAGGTTATGGCTACACCTTC. It yields the protein CASSLGGYGYTF.

V is TRBV15 and J is TRBJ2-5, with 8 bases identical to TRBD2. The J segment lost 7 bases and the V segment lost 0 bases, leaving 22 bases of the junction unmatched. Germline V gives CDR1 LNHNV, CDR2 YYDKDF (reference sequence). The CDR3 loop spans 20 amino acids. The CDR3 nucleotides read TGTGCCACCAGCAGAGACAGTCTCGGTGGTAGCGGGGTGAGCGGCGGGACCCAGTACTTC. Translating gives CATSRDSLGGSGVSGGTQYF.

V is TRBV18 and J is TRBJ2-7; D is unresolved. The V end lost 6 bases, the J end lost 1 base, and 10 bases lay between the germline ends. Germline CDR1 and CDR2: KGHSH and LQKENI. The CDR3 has 13 residues. The CDR3 region is CASSPQSSYEQYV. The CDR3 DNA reads as TGTGCCAGCTCGCCGCAGTCTTCCTACGAGCAGTACGTC.

The rearrangement links TRBV15 to TRBJ2-7, with TRBD2 matching over 10 bases. Germline CDR1 reads LNHNV; CDR2 reads YYDKDF (reference sequence). The CDR3 length is 19 residues. V was clipped by 1 base and J by 3 bases; unmatched bases: 15. CDR3 region: CATSRALVPLAGRHYEQYF. In DNA form, the CDR3 reads TGTGCCACCAGCAGAGCTTTGGTTCCACTAGCGGGACGGCACTACGAGCAGTACTTC.

This clone occurred once. The V and J genes are TRBV5-6 and TRBJ1-2; perhaps TRBD1 as D (6 bases). CDR1 is SGHDT and CDR2 is YYEEEE in the germline V gene. The CDR3 has 15 residues. Trimming took off 0 bases at V and 3 bases at J, with 12 bases between the two ends. Here the CDR3 reads CASSLVRGPHYGYTF. The CDR3 bases are TGTGCCAGCAGCTTGGTGCGGGGGCCGCACTATGGCTACACCTTC.